The 4 T cell receptor beta chains below all came from one sample that was sequenced in a study of shared clonotypes between healthy human individuals. This table comes from immunoSEQ multiplex PCR, and its TCRdb copy is limited to in-frame clones, with some not included. There are 2 million to 2.5 million clones in the sample; around 92% occur only once, and approximately 0.4% lies in the top ten. Material for sequencing was naive CD4+ T cells from PBMCs. The subset was: CD45RA+ positively selected. The origin of the receptors is a man between 18 and 29 years old in good health. Some clones in this sample may be carry-over from other donors' samples.

This clone was detected only once. The chain employs TRBV6-6 and TRBJ2-6; D might be TRBD2 (6 bases). The CDR3 covers 15 residues. Trimming left V 8 bases short and J 0 bases short, with 11 bases between. The germline V gene encodes CDR1 MNHNY and CDR2 SVGAGI (reference sequence). DNA of the CDR3: TGTGCCAGCGGTGGAGGGAACTCTGGGGCCAACGTCCTGACTTTC. Protein: CASGGGNSGANVLTF.

V and J are TRBV7-3 and TRBJ2-3; tentatively, D is TRBD2 (7 bases). Trimming removed 4 bases from V and 4 bases from J, with 15 bases in between. This CDR3 spans 15 amino acids. The germline V gene encodes CDR1 SGHTA and CDR2 FQGTGA. CDR3 bases: TGTGCCAGCAGCTATCTAGCGGCAGGGGCAGATACGCAGTATTTT. Protein product: CASSYLAAGADTQYF.

The chain combines TRBV9 with TRBJ2-5; the D gene is possibly TRBD2 (5 bases). V was shortened by 3 bases and J by 5 bases, with 11 bases between the two germline ends. The length of the CDR3 is 13 residues. Per germline, CDR1 SGDLS and CDR2 YYNGEE. The CDR3 sequence: CASSGGIWETQYF. CDR3 DNA: TGTGCCAGCAGCGGAGGGATCTGGGAGACCCAGTACTTC.

This clone has only one observation. The gene calls are TRBV5-1 and TRBJ2-5; D may be TRBD1 or TRBD2 (6 bases each). CDR1 SGHRS and CDR2 YFSETQ come from the germline V gene. The CDR3 length is 14 residues. V lost 6 bases and J 2 bases, leaving 14 bases between the germline ends. CDR3 residues: CASTGGDMQETQYF. The CDR3 region has the DNA TGCGCCAGCACAGGAGGGGACATGCAAGAGACCCAGTACTTC.